This T cell receptor (beta chain) was sequenced in a study of T cell clonality in common variable immunodeficiency. The study's findings and limits: Compared with healthy controls, CVID subjects showed increased TCRbeta clonality, mostly in about a third. Fewer deletions and N-nucleotide insertions were reportedly seen in common variable immunodeficiency TCR beta sequences.

Diagnosis required reduced IgG, IgA and/or IgM with specific antibody deficiency. Caucasian heritage predominated among both patients and controls. All CVID subjects were on immunoglobulin replacement for at least one year. Profiling relied on immunoSEQ multiplex PCR, and the TCRdb table lists in-frame clones only, not all of them. Observed in the sample are approximately 30,000 clones, none of them singletons. The CDR3 runs 15 residues. Germline V CDR1 and CDR2: DFQATT, SNEGSKA (reference sequence). The V and J ends lost 6 bases and 5 bases respectively, with 22 bases between them. A note on this clone: Its antigen is currently unknown. The DNA ends 3 residues before the CDR3 does, and the rest of the CDR3 is filled in from the germline J gene.

This chain joins TRBV20-1 and TRBJ2-5; the D gene could be TRBD1 or TRBD2 (6 bases each). This clonotype originated in a human donor with common variable immunodeficiency. Sequenced material: peripheral blood mononuclear cells. The sequenced CDR3 bases are TGCAGTGCCACAAGCAGGGGAGGAGATTGGGAGACC. Protein product: CSATSRGGDWET. The entire CDR3 protein is CSATSRGGDWETQYF.